This T cell receptor (beta chain) was recovered during a study of blood T cell repertoires in COVID-19. This clone has a single count. Sequenced by immunoSEQ multiplex PCR; TCRdb stores in-frame clones only, minus some. Seen here are roughly 260,000 clones, roughly nine tenths observed once, and the top ten hold 1.2%. Sequencing was carried out using PBMCs or T cells enriched from blood (not recorded which). The TCR comes from a human donor in a cohort exposed to, infected with or recovered from COVID-19 (not recorded which). The donor label of this sample is uncertain.

CDR3: CASSPPQGMGSPLHF. CDR3 in DNA: TGTGCCAGCTCACCCCCCCAGGGGATGGGGTCACCCCTCCACTTT. This rearrangement joins TRBV18 to TRBJ1-6; TRBD1 might be the D (6 bases). The CDR3 is made up of 15 amino acids. V was clipped by 3 bases and J by 10 bases, with 16 bases between them. Germline CDR1 reads KGHSH; CDR2 reads LQKENI.